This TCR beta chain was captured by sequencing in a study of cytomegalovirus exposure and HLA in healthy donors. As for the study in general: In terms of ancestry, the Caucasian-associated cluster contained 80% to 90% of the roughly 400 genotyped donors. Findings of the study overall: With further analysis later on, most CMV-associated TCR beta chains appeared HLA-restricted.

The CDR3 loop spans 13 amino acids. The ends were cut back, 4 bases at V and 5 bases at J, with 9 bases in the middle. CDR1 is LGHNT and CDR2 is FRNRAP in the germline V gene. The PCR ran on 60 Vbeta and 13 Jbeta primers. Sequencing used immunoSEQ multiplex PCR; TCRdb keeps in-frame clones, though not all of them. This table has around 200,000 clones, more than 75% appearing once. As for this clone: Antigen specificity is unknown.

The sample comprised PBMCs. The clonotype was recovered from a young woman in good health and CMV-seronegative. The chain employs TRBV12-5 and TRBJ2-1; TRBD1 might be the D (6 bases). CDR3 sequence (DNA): TGTGCTAGTGGTTGGGGGCTTAACAATGAGCAGTTCTTC. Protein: CASGWGLNNEQFF.